These T cell receptor beta chains were read from a single sample in a study of cytomegalovirus exposure and HLA in healthy donors. Sequenced by immunoSEQ multiplex PCR; TCRdb stores in-frame clones only, minus some. The sample consists of 160,000 or so clones, around 80% of them appearing once. The sequenced sample was PBMCs. The receptor set was obtained from a male donor in good health and CMV-seropositive. Both conserved end residues are part of each CDR3. The D gene is left open where the match is weak. The size of a clone is reported for some rows only, either as once, few or many, or as a class for expanded clones.

V	J	length	D	size	CDR3	DNA
TRBV2	TRBJ1-3	18	-	-	CASSVDGVLRGGGNTIYF	TGTGCCAGCAGTGTGGATGGGGTTCTGCGAGGAGGTGGAAACACCATATATTTT
TRBV6-1	TRBJ2-6	15	-	-	CASSEALSGANGLTF	TGTGCCAGCAGTGAAGCCTTGTCTGGGGCCAACGGCCTGACTTTC
TRBV6-1	TRBJ1-5	15	TRBD1	few	CASRQTGASNQPQHF	TGTGCCAGCAGACAGACAGGGGCTAGCAATCAGCCCCAGCATTTT
TRBV9	TRBJ2-7	14	-	-	CASSAGVSSYEQYF	TGTGCCAGCAGCGCCGGGGTTTCCTCCTACGAGCAGTACTTC
TRBV28	TRBJ2-7	12	-	-	CASSLRSYEQYF	TGTGCCAGCAGTTTACGGTCCTACGAGCAGTACTTC
TRBV21-1	TRBJ1-3	15	-	-	CASSSHRGTGNTIYF	TGTGCCAGCAGCAGCCACAGGGGAACCGGAAACACCATATATTTT
TRBV28	TRBJ1-2	14	TRBD1	-	CASSSGTGTYGYTF	TGTGCCAGCAGTTCTGGGACAGGCACCTATGGCTACACCTTC
TRBV2	TRBJ1-2	14	TRBD1	-	CASSLRDRGYGYTF	TGTGCCAGCAGTCTAAGGGACAGGGGCTATGGCTACACCTTC
TRBV10-3	TRBJ1-2	13	-	-	CAISDVAGRGYTF	TGTGCCATCAGTGATGTAGCGGGTCGGGGCTACACCTTC
TRBV28	TRBJ1-5	15	TRBD1	-	CASSFRDRGRQPQHF	TGTGCCAGCAGTTTCCGGGACAGGGGACGTCAGCCCCAGCATTTT
TRBV5-4	TRBJ1-4	14	-	few	CASNLGGAGGKLFF	TGTGCCAGCAACTTGGGGGGGGCGGGAGGAAAACTGTTTTTT
TRBV19	TRBJ1-1	14	-	-	CASSNREANTEAFF	TGTGCCAGTAGTAATCGGGAGGCCAACACTGAAGCTTTCTTT
TRBV28	TRBJ2-3	13	-	-	CASSLAREDTQYF	TGTGCCAGCAGTTTAGCCAGGGAAGATACGCAGTATTTT
TRBV6-4	TRBJ2-7	14	-	-	CASSDSHSSYEQYF	TGTGCCAGCAGTGACTCGCACAGTTCCTACGAGCAGTACTTC
TRBV5-1	TRBJ2-1	14	TRBD2	-	CASSQGLADNEQFF	TGCGCCAGCAGCCAGGGACTAGCGGACAATGAGCAGTTCTTC
TRBV5-4	TRBJ1-6	14	TRBD1	-	CASSATGRGSPLHF	TGTGCCAGCAGCGCGACAGGGCGCGGGTCACCCCTCCACTTT
TRBV28	TRBJ2-7	12	-	-	CASSLGVYEQYF	TGTGCCAGCAGCCTAGGGGTCTACGAGCAGTACTTC
TRBV10-2	TRBJ2-7	15	TRBD2	-	CANPQGGRASYEQYF	TGCGCCAATCCTCAGGGCGGGAGGGCCTCCTACGAGCAGTACTTC
TRBV7-9	TRBJ1-3	16	-	-	CASSLERGAGGNTIYF	TGTGCCAGCAGCTTAGAGCGGGGAGCGGGTGGAAACACCATATATTTT
TRBV4-1	TRBJ1-4	14	TRBD1	-	CASSPQGALEKLFF	TGCGCCAGCAGCCCACAGGGGGCTCTTGAAAAACTGTTTTTT
TRBV7-6	TRBJ2-7	17	TRBD1	-	CASSRNSGQGFSYEQYF	TGTGCCAGCAGCCGGAATTCGGGACAGGGGTTCTCCTACGAGCAGTACTTC
TRBV5-4	TRBJ2-3	12	-	few	CASSSRTDTQYF	TGTGCCAGCAGCTCTCGCACAGATACGCAGTATTTT
TRBV5-1	TRBJ2-3	14	-	-	CASSFGSPTDTQYF	TGCGCCAGCAGCTTCGGTAGCCCCACAGATACGCAGTATTTT
TRBV5-1	TRBJ1-1	15	-	-	CASDAGGALNTEAFF	TGCGCCAGCGACGCGGGGGGCGCACTCAACACTGAAGCTTTCTTT
TRBV19	TRBJ1-1	16	TRBD1	-	CASSSQGAGPNTEAFF	TGTGCCAGTAGTTCTCAGGGGGCTGGGCCGAACACTGAAGCTTTCTTT
TRBV7-6	TRBJ2-7	18	TRBD2	-	CASSLAGGSGGFSYEQYF	TGTGCCAGCAGCTTAGCGGGGGGGAGCGGGGGGTTCTCCTACGAGCAGTACTTC
TRBV27	TRBJ2-5	16	TRBD2	-	CASSLGGRGVQETQYF	TGTGCCAGCAGTTTAGGGGGACGGGGGGTTCAAGAGACCCAGTACTTC
TRBV30	TRBJ2-3	16	-	-	CAWSHAGTSSTDTQYF	TGTGCCTGGAGTCATGCCGGGACTTCTAGCACAGATACGCAGTATTTT
TRBV19	TRBJ2-2	15	TRBD2	-	CASSLAGFYTGELFF	TGTGCCAGTAGTTTAGCGGGGTTCTATACCGGGGAGCTGTTTTTT
TRBV7-2	TRBJ1-5	14	-	-	CASSLESVNQPQHF	TGTGCCAGCAGCTTAGAATCCGTCAATCAGCCCCAGCATTTT
TRBV7-2	TRBJ2-3	15	TRBD2	-	CASFPRGGPGDTQYF	TGTGCCAGCTTCCCCCGGGGGGGGCCGGGAGATACGCAGTATTTT
TRBV9	TRBJ2-7	13	TRBD1	-	CASSVVGQAEQYF	TGTGCCAGCAGCGTAGTGGGACAGGCCGAGCAGTACTTC
TRBV12-2	TRBJ2-7	15	-	-	CASRFFPTENYEQYF	TGTGCAAGTCGCTTTTTCCCGACTGAAAACTACGAGCAGTACTTC
TRBV11-3	TRBJ2-3	16	TRBD2	-	CASSPAAGGVTDTQYF	TGTGCCAGCAGCCCCGCAGCGGGAGGGGTCACAGATACGCAGTATTTT
TRBV28	TRBJ2-3	15	TRBD1	-	CASSKRTGGTDTQYF	TGTGCCAGCAGTAAGAGGACAGGGGGCACAGATACGCAGTATTTT
TRBV19	TRBJ1-6	17	TRBD1	-	CASSIGGQGENNSPLHF	TGTGCCAGTAGTATTGGGGGACAGGGGGAAAATAATTCACCCCTCCACTTT
TRBV6-1	TRBJ1-1	13	-	-	CASSEGAGTEAFF	TGTGCCAGCAGTGAAGGGGCTGGCACTGAAGCTTTCTTT
TRBV7-2	TRBJ2-4	15	-	-	CASSLASGVKNIQYF	TGTGCCAGCAGCTTAGCATCGGGAGTCAAAAACATTCAGTACTTC
TRBV7-9	TRBJ2-7	14	-	-	CASSPRDTYYEQYF	TGTGCCAGCAGCCCCCGGGACACCTACTACGAGCAGTACTTC
TRBV27	TRBJ2-3	12	-	-	CASSFPSDTQYF	TGTGCCAGCAGTTTCCCGTCAGATACGCAGTATTTT
TRBV15	TRBJ2-1	18	TRBD1	once	CATSRVSGGLSSYNEQFF	TGTGCCACCAGCAGAGTCTCAGGGGGTTTGAGCTCCTACAATGAGCAGTTCTTC
TRBV2	TRBJ1-2	14	-	-	CASTGDISATGYTF	TGTGCCAGTACCGGGGACATCTCCGCTACTGGCTACACCTTC
TRBV18	TRBJ1-2	15	TRBD1	-	CASSTGQGGSYGYTF	TGTGCCAGCTCAACTGGACAGGGCGGGAGCTATGGCTACACCTTC
TRBV5-1	TRBJ2-7	15	TRBD1	-	CASSLAAGGGYEQYF	TGCGCCAGCAGCTTGGCGGCAGGGGGCGGGTACGAGCAGTACTTC
TRBV5-4	TRBJ1-1	15	-	-	CASSLAGQTNTEAFF	TGTGCCAGCAGCTTGGCCGGACAGACGAACACTGAAGCTTTCTTT
TRBV19	TRBJ1-1	13	-	-	CASSIGQNTEAFF	TGTGCCAGTAGTATCGGTCAGAACACTGAAGCTTTCTTT
TRBV7-8	TRBJ2-2	13	-	-	CASRVTRPGELFF	TGTGCCAGCAGGGTGACTAGACCCGGGGAGCTGTTTTTT
TRBV6-5	TRBJ2-7	15	-	-	CASSYSGGHSYEQYF	TGTGCCAGCAGTTACTCGGGAGGTCATTCCTACGAGCAGTACTTC
TRBV7-2	TRBJ2-2	16	TRBD1	few	CASSSGQGGIAGELFF	TGTGCCAGCAGCTCAGGACAGGGGGGAATTGCCGGGGAGCTGTTTTTT
TRBV7-8	TRBJ1-5	20	TRBD1	-	CASSLEGLGTGTYSNQPQHF	TGTGCCAGCAGCTTAGAAGGGTTGGGGACAGGGACCTATAGCAATCAGCCCCAGCATTTT
TRBV7-2	TRBJ1-1	13	TRBD1	-	CASRPGQGTEAFF	TGTGCCAGCAGACCTGGACAGGGAACTGAAGCTTTCTTT
TRBV30	TRBJ2-3	14	TRBD1	-	CAWSTGGSTDTQYF	TGTGCCTGGAGTACAGGGGGAAGCACAGATACGCAGTATTTT
TRBV10-3	TRBJ1-1	14	TRBD1	-	CAISVQGGNTEAFF	TGTGCCATCAGTGTACAGGGGGGGAACACTGAAGCTTTCTTT